This TCR beta chain was recovered during a study of T cell responses to AZD1222 COVID-19 vaccine. Study overall: Second-dose intervals near 4 or 12 weeks were combined.

Losses at the gene ends were 1 base for V and 0 bases for J; bases not matched to a gene: 4. This CDR3 is 18 amino acids long. Germline CDR1 is SGHVS and CDR2 is FQNEAQ. Libraries were prepared by immunoSEQ multiplex PCR; TCRdb keeps only in-frame clonotypes and omits some of them. The sample consists of about 190,000 clones, approximately 90% of them appearing once. The table lists this clone with a count of one. Sequenced here: peripheral blood, sampled on day 0 of AZD1222 vaccination. The TCR comes from an adult in good health. This chain connects TRBV7-8 to TRBJ2-4; 12 bases line up with TRBD2. In DNA, the CDR3 is TGTGCCAGCAGCTTAGTGGCTAGCGGGGGGGCAGCCAAAAACATTCAGTACTTC. Translation: CASSLVASGGAAKNIQYF.